These 9 T cell receptor beta chains were sequenced from one sample in a study of T cell repertoires in MIS-A myocarditis. Clones were read by immunoSEQ multiplex PCR, and TCRdb kept only the in-frame ones, dropping some. This sample has about 15,000 clones, with 70% to 85% found just once. Sequenced material: left ventricle heart tissue obtained at autopsy. Receptor source: a man aged 18 to 29 with fulminant myocarditis from multisystem inflammatory syndrome in adults (MIS-A) after COVID-19.

The chain joins TRBV6-5 to TRBJ2-7; D may correspond to TRBD1 or TRBD2 (5 bases each). V lost 6 bases to trimming and J lost 3 bases, with 18 bases between them. The CDR3 loop spans 15 amino acids. Germline CDR1 reads MNHEY; CDR2 reads SVGAGI. This CDR3 is CASRGPLRAGYEQYF. The CDR3 nucleotides read TGTGCCAGCAGGGGGCCTCTTCGGGCGGGCTACGAGCAGTACTTC.

The chain joins TRBV9 to TRBJ2-7; TRBD1 agrees at 7 bases. The CDR3 has 13 amino acids. The germline CDR1 and CDR2 sequences are SGDLS and YYNGEE. Losses at the gene ends were 3 bases for V and 6 bases for J; bases not matched to a gene: 6. The CDR3 protein is CASSAGQTLEQYF. The CDR3 coding sequence is TGTGCCAGCAGCGCGGGACAGACCCTCGAGCAGTACTTC.

V is TRBV7-9 and J is TRBJ1-1, with D maybe TRBD1 (5 bases). V lost 5 bases to trimming and J lost 2 bases, with 18 bases between them. The CDR3 is made up of 16 amino acids. Germline CDR1 SEHNR, CDR2 FQNEAQ (reference sequence). The CDR3 region has the DNA TGTGCCAGCAGCCCCAGTAATGAGGGGTCTAACACTGAAGCTTTCTTT. Its protein product is CASSPSNEGSNTEAFF.

This chain uses TRBV6-5 with TRBJ2-7; maybe TRBD2 (6 bases). This CDR3 has 12 amino acids. CDR1 and CDR2 (germline): MNHEY, SVGAGI. The V gene lost 6 bases and the J gene lost 5 bases, with 11 bases spanning the gap. DNA of the CDR3: TGTGCCAGCAGGATTAGCGGAAACGAGCAGTACTTC. Encoded protein: CASRISGNEQYF.

The rearrangement uses TRBV30 and TRBJ1-1; D ambiguous. Trimming pared 3 bases from V and 5 bases from J, leaving 7 bases between. Germline CDR1 and CDR2: GTSNPN and SVGIG (reference sequence). This CDR3 has 11 residues. Written as DNA, the CDR3 is TGTGCCTGGAGCCTGGGGACTGAAGCTTTCTTT. This gives the protein CAWSLGTEAFF. Full variable domain (outside the CDR3, taken from reference TRBV30 and TRBJ1-1): SQTIHQWPATLVQPVGSPLSLECTVEGTSNPNLYWYRQAAGRGLQLLFYSVGIGQISSEVPQNLSASRPQDRQFILSSKKLLLSDSGFYLCAWSLGTEAFFGQGTRLTVV.

The V call is TRBV13, the J call TRBJ2-1; 7 bases line up with TRBD1. V was pared by 1 base and J by 4 bases, with 7 bases of the junction left unmatched. This CDR3 is 16 amino acids long. From germline, CDR1 is PRHDT and CDR2 FYEKMQ (reference sequence). The chain's CDR3 is CASSLEGTDNYNEQFF. CDR3 bases: TGTGCCAGCAGCTTAGAAGGGACAGATAATTACAATGAGCAGTTCTTC.

V and J are TRBV28 and TRBJ1-1; perhaps TRBD1 as D (6 bases). The CDR3 runs to 13 residues. Per the germline V gene, CDR1 is MDHEN and CDR2 is SYDVKM. Trimming shortened V by 9 bases and J by 2 bases, and 13 bases separated the two germline ends. Written as DNA, the CDR3 is TGTGCCAGTACGAAGGACAGCAACACTGAAGCTTTCTTT. Its translation is CASTKDSNTEAFF.

V and J are TRBV12-3 or TRBV12-4 and TRBJ2-7, with unresolved D. The CDR3 has 13 amino acids. V was pared by 6 bases and J by 0 bases, with 9 bases between. The CDR3 here is CASRLSSSYEQYF. Written as DNA, the CDR3 is TGTGCCAGCAGGCTTTCCAGCTCCTACGAGCAGTACTTC.

This clone has only one observation. V is TRBV18 and J is TRBJ2-5; D uncertain. Trimming removed 3 bases at V and 4 bases at J, with 3 bases between. Germline values: CDR1 KGHSH, CDR2 LQKENI. The CDR3 contains 11 residues. In DNA, the CDR3 is TGTGCCAGCTCACCGGGAGAGACCCAGTACTTC. Translating gives CASSPGETQYF.